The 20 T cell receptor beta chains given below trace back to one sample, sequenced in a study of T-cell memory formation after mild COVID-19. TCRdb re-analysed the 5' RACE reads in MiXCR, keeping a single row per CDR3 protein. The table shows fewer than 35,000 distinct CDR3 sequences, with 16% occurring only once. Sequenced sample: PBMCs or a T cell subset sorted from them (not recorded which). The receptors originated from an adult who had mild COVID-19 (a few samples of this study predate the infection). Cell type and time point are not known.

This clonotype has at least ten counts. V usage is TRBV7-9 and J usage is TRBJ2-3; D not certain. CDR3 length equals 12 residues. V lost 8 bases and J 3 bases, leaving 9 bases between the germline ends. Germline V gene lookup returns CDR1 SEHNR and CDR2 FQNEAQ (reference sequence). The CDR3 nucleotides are TGTGCCAGCGCCGACAAGACAGATACGCAGTATTTT. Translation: CASADKTDTQYF.

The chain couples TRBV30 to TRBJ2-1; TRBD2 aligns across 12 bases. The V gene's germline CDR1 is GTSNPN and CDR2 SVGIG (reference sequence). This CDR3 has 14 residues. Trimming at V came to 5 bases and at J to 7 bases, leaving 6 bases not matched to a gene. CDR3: CAWRLAGGRNEQFF. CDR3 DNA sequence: TGTGCCTGGCGGCTAGCGGGAGGGAGGAATGAGCAGTTCTTC.

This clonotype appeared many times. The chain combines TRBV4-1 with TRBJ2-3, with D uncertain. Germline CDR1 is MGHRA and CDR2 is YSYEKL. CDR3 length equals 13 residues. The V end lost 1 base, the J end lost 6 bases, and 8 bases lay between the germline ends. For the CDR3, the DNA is TGCGCCAGCAGCCAAGGTGTCCGTGATACGCAGTATTTT. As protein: CASSQGVRDTQYF.

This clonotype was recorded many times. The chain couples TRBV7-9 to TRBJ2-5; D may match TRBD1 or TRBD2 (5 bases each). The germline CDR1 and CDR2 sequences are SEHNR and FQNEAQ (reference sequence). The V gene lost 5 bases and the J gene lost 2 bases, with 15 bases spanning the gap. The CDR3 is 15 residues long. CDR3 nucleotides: TGTGCCAGCAGCCCCGCGACGGGACCACAAGAGACCCAGTACTTC. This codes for CASSPATGPQETQYF.

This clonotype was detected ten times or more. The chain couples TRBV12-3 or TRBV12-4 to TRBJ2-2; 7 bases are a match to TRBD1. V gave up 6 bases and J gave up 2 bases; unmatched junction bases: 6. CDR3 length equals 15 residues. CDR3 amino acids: CASRPGTDNTGELFF. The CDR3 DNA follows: TGTGCCAGCAGACCAGGGACAGACAACACCGGGGAGCTGTTTTTT.

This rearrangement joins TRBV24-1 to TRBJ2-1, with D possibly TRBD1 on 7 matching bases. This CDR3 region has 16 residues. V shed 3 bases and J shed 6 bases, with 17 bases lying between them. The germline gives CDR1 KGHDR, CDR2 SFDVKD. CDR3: CATSDPTGSEGNEQFF. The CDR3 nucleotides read TGTGCCACCAGTGATCCGACAGGGTCGGAGGGCAATGAGCAGTTCTTC.

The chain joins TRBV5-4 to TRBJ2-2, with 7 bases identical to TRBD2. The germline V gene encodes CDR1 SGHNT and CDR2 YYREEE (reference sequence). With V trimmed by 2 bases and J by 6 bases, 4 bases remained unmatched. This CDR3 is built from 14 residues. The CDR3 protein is CASSFAGVAGELFF. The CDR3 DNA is TGTGCCAGCAGCTTCGCGGGAGTAGCCGGGGAGCTGTTTTTT.

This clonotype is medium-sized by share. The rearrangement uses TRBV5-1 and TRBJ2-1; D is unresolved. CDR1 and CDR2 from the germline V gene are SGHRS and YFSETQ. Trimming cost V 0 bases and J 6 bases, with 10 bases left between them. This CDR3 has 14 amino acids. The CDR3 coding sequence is TGCGCCAGCAGCTTGGCAGCGAGTTTCAATGAGCAGTTCTTC. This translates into CASSLAASFNEQFF.

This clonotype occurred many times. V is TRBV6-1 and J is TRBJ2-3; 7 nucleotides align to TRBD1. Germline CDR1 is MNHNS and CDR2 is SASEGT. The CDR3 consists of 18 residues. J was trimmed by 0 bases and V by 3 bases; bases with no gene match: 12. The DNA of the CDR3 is TGTGCCAGCAGTGATGCCCCTGGACAGGCCCTTAGCACAGATACGCAGTATTTT. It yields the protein CASSDAPGQALSTDTQYF.

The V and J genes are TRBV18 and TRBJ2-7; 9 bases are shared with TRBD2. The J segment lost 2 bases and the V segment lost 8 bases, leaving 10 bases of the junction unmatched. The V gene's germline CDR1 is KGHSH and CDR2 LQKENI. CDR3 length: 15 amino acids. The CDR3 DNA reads TGTGCCAGCCAAAACAAGGCGGGGGGGACCTACGAGCAGTACTTC. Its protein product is CASQNKAGGTYEQYF.

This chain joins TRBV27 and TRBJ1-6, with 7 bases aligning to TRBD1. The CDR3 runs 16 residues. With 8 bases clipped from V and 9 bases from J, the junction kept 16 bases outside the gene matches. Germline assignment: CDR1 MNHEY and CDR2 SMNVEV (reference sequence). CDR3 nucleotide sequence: TGTGCCAGCGGCCCGATTACAGGGGCCGAGGGTTCACCCCTCCACTTT. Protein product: CASGPITGAEGSPLHF.

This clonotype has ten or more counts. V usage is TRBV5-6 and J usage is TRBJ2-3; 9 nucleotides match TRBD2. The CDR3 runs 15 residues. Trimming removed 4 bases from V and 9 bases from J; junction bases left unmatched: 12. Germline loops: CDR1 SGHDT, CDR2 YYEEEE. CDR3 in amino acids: CASSRTKTSGVTQYF. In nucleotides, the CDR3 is TGTGCCAGCAGCCGTACTAAGACTAGCGGAGTGACGCAGTATTTT.

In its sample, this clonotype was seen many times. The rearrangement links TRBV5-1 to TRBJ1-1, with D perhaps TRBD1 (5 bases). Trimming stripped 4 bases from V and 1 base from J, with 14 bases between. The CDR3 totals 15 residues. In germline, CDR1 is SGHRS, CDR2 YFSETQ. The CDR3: CASSPIGGENTEAFF. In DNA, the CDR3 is TGCGCCAGCAGCCCGATAGGAGGGGAGAACACTGAAGCTTTCTTT.

The CDR3 protein is CASRDSNQPQHF. The CDR3 nucleotides are TGTGCCAGCAGAGATAGCAATCAGCCCCAGCATTTT. The gene calls are TRBV6-2 or TRBV6-3 and TRBJ1-5, with unresolved D. The CDR3 extends over 12 amino acids. V gave up 6 bases and J gave up 0 bases, with 3 bases separating them. Germline V gives CDR1 MNHEY, CDR2 SVGEGT.

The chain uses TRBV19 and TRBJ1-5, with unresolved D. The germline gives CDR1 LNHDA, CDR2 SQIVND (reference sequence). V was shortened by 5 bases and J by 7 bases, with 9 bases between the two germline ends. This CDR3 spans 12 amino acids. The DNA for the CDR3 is TGTGCCAGTAGTGTGAGTAGGCAGCCCCAGCATTTT. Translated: CASSVSRQPQHF.

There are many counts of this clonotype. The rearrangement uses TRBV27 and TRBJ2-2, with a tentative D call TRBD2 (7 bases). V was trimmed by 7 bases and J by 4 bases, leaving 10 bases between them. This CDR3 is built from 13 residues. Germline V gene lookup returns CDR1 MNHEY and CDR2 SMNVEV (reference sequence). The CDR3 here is CASMGGRTGELFF. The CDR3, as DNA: TGTGCCAGCATGGGGGGGCGCACCGGGGAGCTGTTTTTT.

The CDR3 sequence: CASSRASYEQYV. In DNA form, the CDR3 reads TGTGCCAGCAGCAGAGCGAGTTACGAGCAGTACGTC. The chain is built from TRBV6-2 or TRBV6-3 and TRBJ2-7; D unresolved. Germline V lookup: CDR1 MNHEY, CDR2 SVGEGT. Between the trimmed V and J ends, which lost 6 bases and 4 bases, there was a span of 10 bases. The CDR3 covers 12 residues.

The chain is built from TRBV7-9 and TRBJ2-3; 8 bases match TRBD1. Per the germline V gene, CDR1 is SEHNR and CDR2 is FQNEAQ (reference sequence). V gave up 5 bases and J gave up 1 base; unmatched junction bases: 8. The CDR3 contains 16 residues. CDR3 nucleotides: TGTGCCAGCAGCCCGCGGACAGGGAAAGGCACAGATACGCAGTATTTT. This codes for CASSPRTGKGTDTQYF.

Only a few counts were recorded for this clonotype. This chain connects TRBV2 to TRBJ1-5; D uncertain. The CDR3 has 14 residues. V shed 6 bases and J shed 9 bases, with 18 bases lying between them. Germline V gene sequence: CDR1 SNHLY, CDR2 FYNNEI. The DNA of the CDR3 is TGTGCCAGCAGCAATTTAGTTCATCTGGGGCCCCAGCATTTT. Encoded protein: CASSNLVHLGPQHF.

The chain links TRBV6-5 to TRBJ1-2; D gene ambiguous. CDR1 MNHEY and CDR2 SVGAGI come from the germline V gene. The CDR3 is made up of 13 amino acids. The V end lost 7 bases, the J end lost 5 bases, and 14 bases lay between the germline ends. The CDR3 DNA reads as TGTGCCAGCAAAGCCGGAGGTCCGTATGGCTACACCTTC. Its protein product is CASKAGGPYGYTF.